The 6 T cell receptor beta chains listed next were all sequenced from one sample in a study of regulatory dendritic cells for organ transplantation. The table came from immunoSEQ multiplex PCR; TCRdb's copy has only in-frame clones and leaves some out. The sample yields over 8,500 clones, just over 70% seen once. Sequencing was done on a sample of memory CD8+ T cells from blood. As to subset: CD45RO+ memory T cells. These receptors came from a human donor in good health.

The V gene is TRBV25-1, the J gene TRBJ2-4, with 8 positions matching TRBD1. Losses at the gene ends were 4 bases for V and 13 bases for J; bases not matched to a gene: 9. This CDR3 contains 13 residues. The germline V gene encodes CDR1 MGHDK and CDR2 SYGVNS. The CDR3 DNA reads TGTGCCAGCAGTGTCCTGAGGACAGGGAGACAGTACTTC. It codes for CASSVLRTGRQYF.

The CDR3 loop is CASSLQGTGELFF. The CDR3 region has the DNA TGTGCCAGTAGTTTACAGGGTACCGGGGAGCTGTTTTTT. This sequence joins TRBV19 and TRBJ2-2, with D possibly matching TRBD1 (6 bases). Germline CDR1 LNHDA, CDR2 SQIVND (reference sequence). The CDR3 extends over 13 amino acids. Trimming removed 5 bases at V and 5 bases at J, with 9 bases between.

The rearrangement uses TRBV7-8 and TRBJ2-1, with D uncertain. V was pared by 1 base and J by 9 bases, with 7 bases between. This CDR3 region has 12 residues. CDR1 is SGHVS, CDR2 FQNEAQ, per germline. The CDR3 DNA is TGTGCCAGCAGCTTAGAAATTATTGAGCAGTTCTTC. It is translated as CASSLEIIEQFF.

Written as DNA, the CDR3 is TGTGCCAGCAGTGAAGGAAGCAGGGACGAGCAGTACTTC. Residues: CASSEGSRDEQYF. This chain links TRBV6-1 with TRBJ2-7; perhaps TRBD1 as D (5 bases). CDR1 and CDR2 (germline): MNHNS, SASEGT. V was shortened by 1 base and J by 5 bases, with 9 bases between the two germline ends. The CDR3 runs 13 residues.

J is TRBJ2-7 and V is TRBV7-9; tentatively, D is TRBD1 or TRBD2 (7 bases each). The CDR3 has 17 amino acids. With 5 bases removed from V and 0 bases from J, the gap between germline ends came to 20 bases. The germline V gene encodes CDR1 SEHNR and CDR2 FQNEAQ (reference sequence). The DNA of the CDR3 is TGTGCCAGCAGCCCCCCGGGAGCGGGACAGCGCTCCTACGAGCAGTACTTC. Its translation is CASSPPGAGQRSYEQYF. Drawing the rest from reference TRBV7-9 and TRBJ2-7, the complete variable domain is DTGVSQNPRHKITKRGQNVTFRCDPISEHNRLYWYRQTLGQGPEFLTYFQNEAQLEKSRLLSDRFSAERPKGSFSTLEIQRTEQGDSAMYLCASSPPGAGQRSYEQYFGPGTRLTVT.

V gene TRBV6-5 combines with J gene TRBJ2-7; perhaps TRBD2 as D (5 bases). The germline V gene has CDR1 MNHEY and CDR2 SVGAGI. This CDR3 is built from 14 residues. Trimming left V 5 bases short and J 2 bases short, with 13 bases between. The CDR3: CASSIRGLPYEQYF. As DNA, the CDR3 is TGTGCCAGCAGTATAAGAGGACTGCCCTACGAGCAGTACTTC.